One and the same sample provided the 5 T cell receptor beta chains below, sequenced in a study of molecular identifiers for immune sequencing clone quantification. TCRdb recomputed calls from the PCR reads with MiXCR, one row per CDR3 protein. Seen here are 9,500 to 15,000 distinct CDR3 sequences, more than 15% observed once, and the top ten hold about 1.5%. The sample comprised naive CD8+ T cells from blood, with Jurkat cell RNA spiked in. Documented subset: FACS-sorted CD8+CD4-CCR7+CD45RA+ naive T cells. The receptor source for this set is a human donor in good health. Some libraries in this study had Jurkat cell RNA spiked in.

As for this clonotype: A much larger clone differs by one base, so this may be a read error. The chain has TRBV19 and TRBJ1-4; no clear D. Per the germline V gene, CDR1 is LNHDA and CDR2 is SQIVND (reference sequence). The CDR3 contains 12 residues. V was clipped by 6 bases and J by 8 bases, with 10 bases between them. The CDR3 spells CASRLTLEKLFF. The DNA for the CDR3 is TGTGCCAGTAGACTCACGCTGGAAAAACTGTTTTTT.

This clonotype has ten or more counts. V and J are TRBV7-9 and TRBJ2-1, with D perhaps TRBD2 (6 bases). Germline lookup yields CDR1 SEHNR and CDR2 FQNEAQ (reference sequence). There are 14 residues in the CDR3. V lost 7 bases and J 2 bases, leaving 12 bases between the germline ends. The CDR3 loop is CASTGLQTYNEQFF. Written as DNA, the CDR3 is TGTGCCAGCACCGGACTACAGACCTACAATGAGCAGTTCTTC.

In regard to this clonotype: A much larger clone differs by one base, so this may be a read error. The CDR3 reads CASRTIAGQETRYF. CDR3 DNA sequence: TGTGCCAGCAGAACTATAGCGGGACAAGAGACCCGGTACTTC. The rearrangement joins TRBV28 to TRBJ2-5; TRBD2 matches at 8 bases. Germline assignment: CDR1 MDHEN and CDR2 SYDVKM. This CDR3 is built from 14 residues.

This clonotype has a count of ten or more. The chain employs TRBV24-1 and TRBJ2-1, with 9 bases that match TRBD2. The V segment lost 2 bases and the J segment 0 bases; nucleotides outside the gene matches: 4. Germline CDR1 and CDR2: KGHDR and SFDVKD. CDR3 length: 17 residues. The DNA of the CDR3 is TGTGCCACCAGTGATTACGTTAGCGGGAGCTCCTACAATGAGCAGTTCTTC. Amino acid sequence: CATSDYVSGSSYNEQFF.

Note on this clonotype: Being one base from a much bigger clone, this may be a read error. The chain couples TRBV27 to TRBJ1-5; D remains ambiguous. This CDR3 contains 15 residues. V lost 6 bases to trimming and J lost 5 bases, with 17 bases between them. Germline assignment: CDR1 MNHEY and CDR2 SMNVEV (reference sequence). CDR3 sequence (DNA): TGTGCCAGCAGACTAGATAGCTTTGGCGATCAGCCCCAGCATTTT. This gives the protein CASRLDSFGDQPQHF.